These 14 T cell receptor beta chains originate from one sample sequenced in a study of cytomegalovirus exposure and HLA in healthy donors. The PCR contained 60 Vbeta and 13 Jbeta primers. Assay: immunoSEQ multiplex PCR; the TCRdb copy retains only in-frame clones and omits some. This table lists around 71,000 clones. Sequenced: PBMCs. These receptors originate from a woman younger than 45 in good health and CMV-seronegative.

V usage is TRBV9 and J usage is TRBJ2-1; D perhaps matches TRBD2 (7 bases). The germline V and J ends were trimmed by 0 bases and 4 bases, with 14 bases remaining between them. The CDR3 runs 16 residues. The germline V gene encodes CDR1 SGDLS and CDR2 YYNGEE. The CDR3 loop is CASSVGLGGGYNEQFF. The CDR3, as DNA: TGTGCCAGCAGCGTAGGCCTAGGGGGGGGGTACAATGAGCAGTTCTTC.

This chain connects TRBV18 to TRBJ1-6, with D maybe TRBD1 (6 bases). Germline V gene sequence: CDR1 KGHSH, CDR2 LQKENI. The V end lost 1 base, the J end lost 5 bases, and 12 bases lay between the germline ends. CDR3 length: 16 amino acids. The CDR3 DNA reads TGTGCCAGCTCACCACTGGGGGGGCTAAATAATTCACCCCTCCACTTT. Translated, it gives CASSPLGGLNNSPLHF.

V is TRBV30 and J is TRBJ2-3; 8 positions agree with TRBD2. This CDR3 has 10 amino acids. V dropped 8 bases and J dropped 6; count of bases not matched to a gene: 1. Germline CDR1 reads GTSNPN; CDR2 reads SVGIG (reference sequence). CDR3 sequence reads: CARGGDTQYF. CDR3 sequence (DNA): TGTGCCCGCGGGGGGGATACGCAGTATTTT.

J is TRBJ1-1 and V is TRBV4-1, with 7 positions matching TRBD1. This CDR3 region has 15 residues. Germline lookup yields CDR1 MGHRA and CDR2 YSYEKL. The junction had 5 bases not matched to a gene; V was cut back by 3 bases and J by 1 base. The CDR3 spells CASSHPGQANTEAFF. CDR3 DNA: TGCGCCAGCAGCCACCCCGGACAGGCGAACACTGAAGCTTTCTTT.

The chain uses TRBV29-1 and TRBJ2-7; possible D gene TRBD1, 6 bases. V was cut by 4 bases and J by 3 bases, with 16 bases left in between. Germline CDR1 reads SQVTM; CDR2 reads ANQGSEA. This CDR3 spans 14 amino acids. The CDR3 reads CSVGGTMPHYEQYF. The CDR3 bases are TGCAGCGTTGGAGGGACAATGCCCCACTACGAGCAGTACTTC.

The rearrangement links TRBV19 to TRBJ2-7, with 9 positions matching TRBD2. The CDR3 is 13 residues long. Germline V CDR1 and CDR2: LNHDA, SQIVND (reference sequence). The J segment lost 8 bases and the V segment lost 5 bases, leaving 7 bases of the junction unmatched. CDR3 nucleotides: TGTGCCAGTAGTCCCGGGACTAGCACACAGCAGTACTTC. Residues: CASSPGTSTQQYF. The full variable domain, in which reference TRBV19 and TRBJ2-7 provide the parts outside the CDR3, is DGGITQSPKYLFRKEGQNVTLSCEQNLNHDAMYWYRQDPGQGLRLIYYSQIVNDFQKGDIAEGYSVSREKKESFPLTVTSAQKNPTAFYLCASSPGTSTQQYFGPGTRLTVT.

The chain recombines TRBV4-1 with TRBJ1-2, with TRBD1 matching over 7 bases. The CDR3 contains 14 residues. V dropped 6 bases and J dropped 7; count of bases not matched to a gene: 11. Germline CDR1 is MGHRA and CDR2 is YSYEKL. CDR3 protein: CASRELGGSGGYTF. Written as DNA, the CDR3 is TGCGCCAGCAGGGAGTTAGGGGGCTCGGGTGGCTACACCTTC.

J is TRBJ1-3 and V is TRBV30; TRBD1 might be the D (5 bases). The CDR3 has 14 residues. V was shortened by 3 bases and J by 0 bases, with 9 bases between the two germline ends. CDR1 is GTSNPN, CDR2 SVGIG, per germline (reference sequence). CDR3 amino acids: CAWRADSSGNTIYF. The DNA of the CDR3 is TGTGCCTGGAGAGCAGACAGCTCTGGAAACACCATATATTTT.

The rearrangement uses TRBV28 and TRBJ2-1; 9 nucleotides align to TRBD2. CDR1 MDHEN and CDR2 SYDVKM come from the germline V gene. The CDR3 spans 15 residues. With 7 bases clipped from V and 7 bases from J, the junction kept 11 bases outside the gene matches. The CDR3 region is CASIGSGRHWNEQFF. CDR3 sequence (DNA): TGTGCCAGCATCGGTAGCGGGAGACATTGGAATGAGCAGTTCTTC.

The chain is built from TRBV5-1 and TRBJ2-1; D may be TRBD2 (6 bases). The germline CDR1 and CDR2 sequences are SGHRS and YFSETQ. Trimming took 2 bases from V and 9 from J, leaving 12 bases between them. This CDR3 spans 13 amino acids. The CDR3 protein is CASSLTGVSEQFF. In DNA, the CDR3 is TGCGCCAGCAGCTTAACGGGAGTAAGTGAGCAGTTCTTC.

The genes are TRBV6-1 and TRBJ1-4, with 9 bases matching TRBD1. The CDR3 is 16 amino acids. CDR1 and CDR2 (germline): MNHNS, SASEGT. J was trimmed by 6 bases and V by 0 bases; bases with no gene match: 5. The CDR3 loop is CASSEALGQGHEKLFF. CDR3 coding DNA: TGTGCCAGCAGTGAAGCCTTAGGACAGGGGCATGAAAAACTGTTTTTT.

The chain recombines TRBV9 with TRBJ1-1, with a tentative D call TRBD1 (6 bases). The CDR3 covers 15 residues. Germline loops: CDR1 SGDLS, CDR2 YYNGEE. V was pared by 0 bases and J by 6 bases, with 15 bases between. This CDR3 is CASSVEGGRGAEAFF. CDR3 in DNA: TGTGCCAGCAGCGTAGAGGGGGGGAGAGGAGCTGAAGCTTTCTTT.

The rearrangement joins TRBV7-8 to TRBJ1-5; possibly TRBD1 for D (5 bases). CDR1 and CDR2 from the germline V gene are SGHVS and FQNEAQ. Trimming took 3 bases from V and 7 from J, leaving 13 bases between them. The CDR3 is 14 amino acids. CDR3 bases: TGTGCCAGCAGCTTTCAGGGAAGGAAGCAGCCCCAGCATTTT. Amino acids: CASSFQGRKQPQHF.

This chain joins TRBV4-1 and TRBJ2-1; D is unresolved. This CDR3 contains 17 residues. Germline CDR1 and CDR2: MGHRA and YSYEKL. The V gene lost 1 base and the J gene lost 0 bases, with 13 bases spanning the gap. CDR3 sequence reads: CASSQGAPLGSYNEQFF. CDR3 DNA: TGCGCCAGCAGCCAAGGGGCCCCCTTAGGCTCCTACAATGAGCAGTTCTTC.